The 14 T cell receptor beta chains listed next were all sequenced from one sample in a study of T cell repertoires in cytomegalovirus infection. These receptors lack a known antigen. TCRdb processed the reads anew with MiXCR; each CDR3 protein has one entry. Among more than 40,000 distinct CDR3 sequences listed, about a fifth were seen once. The specimen comprised CD8+ T cells from cultured PBMCs, sampled from culture after CMV antigen stimulation. All receptors come from a human donor in good health (CMV status not recorded). Some clones in this sample may be carry-over from other donors' samples.

This clonotype was counted a few times. The chain employs TRBV7-3 and TRBJ2-3; maybe TRBD2 (5 bases). Germline V lookup: CDR1 SGHTA, CDR2 FQGTGA. CDR3 length equals 15 residues. Trimming took 2 bases from V and 2 from J, leaving 11 bases between them. The CDR3 region has the DNA TGTGCCAGCAGCTTAGGAACTAGGGTCACAGATACGCAGTATTTT. Translated, it gives CASSLGTRVTDTQYF.

J is TRBJ1-1 and V is TRBV15; no definite D call. Trimming removed 1 base at V and 1 base at J, with 4 bases between. This CDR3 region has 13 residues. Germline V lookup: CDR1 LNHNV, CDR2 YYDKDF (reference sequence). The CDR3 region is CATSRAENTEAFF. The CDR3 nucleotides are TGTGCCACCAGCAGAGCCGAGAACACTGAAGCTTTCTTT. Full variable domain (remainder filled in from reference TRBV15 and TRBJ1-1): DAMVIQNPRYQVTQFGKPVTLSCSQTLNHNVMYWYQQKSSQAPKLLFHYYDKDFNNEADTPDNFQSRRPNTSFCFLDIRSPGLGDTAMYLCATSRAENTEAFFGQGTRLTVV.

V and J are TRBV7-2 and TRBJ1-6, with 10 bases that match TRBD1. The CDR3 has 16 residues. Looked up from germline, CDR1 is SGHTA and CDR2 is FQGNSA. V lost 5 bases and J lost 7; bases outside the gene matches: 8. Here the CDR3 DNA reads TGTGCCAGCAGCCCCGACAGGGGGCCAGGCAATTCACCCCTCCACTTT. Translating it yields CASSPDRGPGNSPLHF.

Concerning this clonotype: The conserved phenylalanine or tryptophan is not found at the CDR3 terminus, so this likely reflects a read error. The chain joins TRBV6-1 to TRBJ2-7, with TRBD1 identical over 10 bases. The CDR3 length is 17 residues. With V trimmed by 4 bases and J by 0 bases, 9 bases remained unmatched. Germline CDR1 is MNHNS and CDR2 is SASEGT. The CDR3 sequence is CASSGGQGLRSSYEQYL. CDR3 in DNA: TGTGCCAGCAGTGGGGGACAGGGGCTACGAAGCTCCTACGAGCAGTACTTG.

The rearrangement links TRBV7-9 to TRBJ1-2; no firm D call. V was shortened by 0 bases and J by 8 bases, with 10 bases between the two germline ends. Germline lookup yields CDR1 SEHNR and CDR2 FQNEAQ (reference sequence). The CDR3 runs 13 residues. CDR3 bases: TGTGCCAGCAGCTTAGCGCAAGTTAACGGCTACACCTTC. This codes for CASSLAQVNGYTF.

This clonotype has a handful of counts. CDR3 sequence reads: CASSGWTGASYEQYF. In nucleotides, the CDR3 is TGTGCCAGCAGCGGGTGGACAGGGGCGTCCTACGAGCAGTACTTC. V gene TRBV11-1 combines with J gene TRBJ2-7, with 9 bases that match TRBD1. Germline lookup yields CDR1 SGHAT and CDR2 FQDESV (reference sequence). This CDR3 has 15 amino acids. V was clipped by 5 bases and J by 1 base; unmatched bases: 6.

This clonotype was observed a handful of times. The rearrangement uses TRBV28 and TRBJ2-5; 9 bases line up with TRBD1. This CDR3 contains 16 residues. Per germline, CDR1 MDHEN and CDR2 SYDVKM. V dropped 3 bases and J dropped 2; count of bases not matched to a gene: 7. The CDR3 sequence: CASSLGETGGQETQYF. In DNA form, the CDR3 reads TGTGCCAGCAGTTTGGGAGAGACAGGGGGACAAGAGACCCAGTACTTC.

The chain uses TRBV27 and TRBJ2-7; D gene ambiguous. Between the trimmed V and J ends, which lost 5 bases and 2 bases, there was a span of 13 bases. CDR3 size: 14 residues. Germline V gives CDR1 MNHEY, CDR2 SMNVEV (reference sequence). CDR3 nucleotides: TGTGCCAGCAGTCCTTTCTCCCCGGCCTACGAGCAGTACTTC. Translated, it gives CASSPFSPAYEQYF.

This clonotype was detected only a few times. The chain recombines TRBV6-5 with TRBJ2-7, with D tentatively TRBD2 (6 bases). The CDR3 is 14 residues long. Trimming left V 0 bases short and J 6 bases short, with 12 bases between. In germline, CDR1 is MNHEY, CDR2 SVGAGI. The DNA of the CDR3 is TGTGCCAGCAGTTACTCGGGGGGAGAAGCCGAGCAGTACTTC. This translates into CASSYSGGEAEQYF.

The chain combines TRBV12-3 or TRBV12-4 with TRBJ1-2, with D maybe TRBD1 (5 bases). The V and J ends lost 6 bases and 8 bases respectively, with 19 bases between them. This CDR3 is built from 14 residues. The CDR3 DNA reads as TGTGCCAGCAGCCTCCCGGCGGGGGATGAGGGCTACACCTTC. As protein: CASSLPAGDEGYTF.

V is TRBV28 and J is TRBJ2-7; no clear D gene. In germline, CDR1 is MDHEN, CDR2 SYDVKM. With 6 bases removed from V and 3 bases from J, the gap between germline ends came to 18 bases. The CDR3 contains 15 residues. CDR3 coding DNA: TGTGCCAGCAGGCCGTACCGATCCGTTCTCTACGAGCAGTACTTC. Its protein product is CASRPYRSVLYEQYF.

This clonotype has a handful of counts. The chain links TRBV20-1 to TRBJ2-7; D perhaps matches TRBD2 (5 bases). The V and J ends lost 6 bases and 0 bases respectively, with 15 bases between them. Germline V gene data show CDR1 as DFQATT and CDR2 as SNEGSKA (reference sequence). There are 14 residues in the CDR3. CDR3 DNA: TGCAGTGCCGCCGGCGGGCCCAGCTCCTACGAGCAGTACTTC. This translates into CSAAGGPSSYEQYF.

This clonotype showed up just a few times. The V and J genes are TRBV6-1 and TRBJ1-1; 7 nucleotides align to TRBD1. Germline-derived CDR1 and CDR2 are MNHNS and SASEGT. The V and J ends lost 4 bases and 5 bases, in that order; junction bases with no gene match: 7. This CDR3 spans 14 amino acids. The CDR3 bases are TGTGCCAGCAGTGGCCGGGACAGCATTACTGAAGCTTTCTTT. It translates to CASSGRDSITEAFF.

The gene calls are TRBV27 and TRBJ1-2; a possible D gene is TRBD1 (6 bases). Per the germline V gene, CDR1 is MNHEY and CDR2 is SMNVEV (reference sequence). The CDR3 loop spans 15 amino acids. V was pared by 5 bases and J by 4 bases, with 17 bases between. The chain's CDR3 is CASSIYPQGIYGYTF. In nucleotides, the CDR3 is TGTGCCAGCAGTATCTATCCGCAGGGGATCTATGGCTACACCTTC.